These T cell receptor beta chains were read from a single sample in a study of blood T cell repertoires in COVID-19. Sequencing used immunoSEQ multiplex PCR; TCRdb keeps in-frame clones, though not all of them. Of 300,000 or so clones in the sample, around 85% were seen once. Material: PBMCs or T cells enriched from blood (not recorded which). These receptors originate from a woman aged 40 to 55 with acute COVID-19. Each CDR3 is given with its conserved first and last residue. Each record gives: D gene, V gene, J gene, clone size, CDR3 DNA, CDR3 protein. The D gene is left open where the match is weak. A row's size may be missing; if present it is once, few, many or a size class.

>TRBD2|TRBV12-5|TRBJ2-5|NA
TGTGCTAGTGGTACCCGGGTAGCGGGTCTACAACAAGAGACCCAGTACTTC
CASGTRVAGLQQETQYF
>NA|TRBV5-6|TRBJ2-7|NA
TGTGCCAGCAGCTTGGCGAGTCTCTCCGAGCAGTACTTC
CASSLASLSEQYF
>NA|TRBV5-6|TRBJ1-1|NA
TGTGCCAGCAGCTTGGATCAGGGAGGGTGGGGCACTGAAGCTTTCTTT
CASSLDQGGWGTEAFF
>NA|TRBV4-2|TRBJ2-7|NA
TGTGCCAGCAGCCGTCACGGGACTCAAGGCTACGAGCAGTACTTC
CASSRHGTQGYEQYF
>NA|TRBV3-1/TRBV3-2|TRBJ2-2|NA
TGTGCCAGCAGCCAATTTCAGGCAGGGCCGAACACCGGGGAGCTGTTTTTT
CASSQFQAGPNTGELFF
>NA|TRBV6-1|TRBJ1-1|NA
TGTGCCAGCAGTGAACATACTGAAGCTTTCTTT
CASSEHTEAFF
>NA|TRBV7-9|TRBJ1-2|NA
TGTGCCAGCAGCGTCGGACAGTTTAACTATGGCTACACCTTC
CASSVGQFNYGYTF
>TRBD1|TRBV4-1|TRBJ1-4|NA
TGCGCCAGCAGCAGTCCCGGGACAGGGGGTAAATTCGGAAATGAAAAACTGTTTTTT
CASSSPGTGGKFGNEKLFF
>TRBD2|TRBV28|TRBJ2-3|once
TGTGCCAGCAGTTACGGACTAGCGGGAGTGGATACGCAGTATTTT
CASSYGLAGVDTQYF
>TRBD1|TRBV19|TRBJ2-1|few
TGTGCCAGCCGATCGGACAGGGGATACAATGAGCAGTTCTTC
CASRSDRGYNEQFF
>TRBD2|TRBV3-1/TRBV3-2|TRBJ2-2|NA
TGTGCCAGCAGCCAAGATATCACTAGCGGGGGAACCGGGGAGCTGTTTTTT
CASSQDITSGGTGELFF